This TCR beta chain is from a study of regulatory T cells in long-lasting Graves disease. Assembly of TCR beta libraries relied on iRepertoire HTBI primers together with Arm-PCR of CDR3 regions. TCRdb ran MiXCR on the multiplex PCR reads and lists one entry per CDR3 protein. The data show around 420,000 distinct CDR3 sequences, less than 20% seen once. This clonotype has at least ten counts. Sample time point: newly diagnosed GD, antithyroid drugs for less than 3 months. The authors made the TCR library using RNA they extracted from PBMCs. The receptor was derived from a female donor with Graves disease. Sequenced material: peripheral blood mononuclear cells (PBMCs), taken at new diagnosis, from a patient treated with antithyroid drugs.

The CDR3 DNA reads as TGTGCCACCAGTGCTCCGATTGACAGGGAGGGAGAGACCCAGTACTTC. Amino acid sequence: CATSAPIDREGETQYF. V usage is TRBV24-1 and J usage is TRBJ2-5; perhaps D is TRBD1 or TRBD2 (7 bases each). CDR3 size: 16 residues. CDR1 is KGHDR, CDR2 SFDVKD, per germline. Deletions cut 5 bases from V and 4 bases from J, with 19 bases between.